These 28 T cell receptor beta chains were all obtained from the same sample, sequenced in a study of Graves' ophthalmopathy and Graves' hyperthyroidism. Amplification from RNA transcripts yielded the TCR beta CDR3 regions. An opening RT-PCR round employed HTBI primers and preceded a second-round multiplex PCR. TCRdb redid the calling of the multiplex PCR reads with MiXCR, one entry per CDR3 protein. The sample has approximately 1.2 million distinct CDR3 sequences, less than 45% seen once. The sequenced material came from peripheral blood or thyroid tissue (not recorded which). These TCRs come from an adult man with Graves' hyperthyroidism.

This clonotype was counted at least ten times. The V call is TRBV12-3 or TRBV12-4, the J call TRBJ2-5; the D is unclear. The CDR3 has 12 residues. Trimming removed 6 bases at V and 5 bases at J, with 10 bases between. CDR3 sequence: CASSRTRETQYF. The CDR3 DNA is TGTGCCAGCAGCCGGACCCGGGAGACCCAGTACTTC.

Concerning this clonotype itself: This sequence may be a read error, since a much larger clone differs from it by one base. This chain links TRBV29-1 with TRBJ2-7, with D possibly being TRBD1 (5 bases). V shed 3 bases and J shed 2 bases, with 11 bases lying between them. This CDR3 is built from 13 residues. Germline V gene lookup returns CDR1 SQVTM and CDR2 ANQGSEA. The CDR3 sequence: CSVESRDAYEQYF. The CDR3 coding sequence is TGCAGCGTTGAGTCCAGGGATGCCTACGAGCAGTACTTC.

This clonotype was picked up one time. J is TRBJ1-1 and V is TRBV10-3, with TRBD1 as a possible D gene (5 bases). Germline lookup yields CDR1 ENHRY and CDR2 SYGVKD. The CDR3 length is 13 residues. With 4 bases removed from V and 1 base from J, the gap between germline ends came to 7 bases. Here the CDR3 reads CAISGGQNTEAFF. The DNA for the CDR3 is TGTGCCATCAGTGGTGGACAGAACACTGAAGCTTTCTTT.

This clonotype was detected many times. This sequence joins TRBV2 and TRBJ1-5, with TRBD1 matching 7 bases. The V gene end was trimmed by 4 bases and the J gene end by 3 bases; junction bases not matched to a gene: 6. This CDR3 is built from 15 residues. Germline V gene data show CDR1 as SNHLY and CDR2 as FYNNEI. The CDR3: CASSATGRVNQPQHF. For the CDR3, the DNA is TGTGCCAGCAGTGCGACAGGGAGGGTCAATCAGCCCCAGCATTTT. The full variable domain, its missing parts supplied by reference TRBV2 and TRBJ1-5, is EPEVTQTPSHQVTQMGQEVILRCVPISNHLYFYWYRQILGQKVEFLVSFYNNEISEKSEIFDDQFSVERPDGSNFTLKIRSTKLEDSAMYFCASSATGRVNQPQHFGDGTRLSIL.

This clonotype was seen at least ten times. The chain uses TRBV5-6 and TRBJ1-6; TRBD1 matches at 7 bases. Trimming at V came to 0 bases and at J to 5 bases, leaving 5 bases not matched to a gene. The CDR3 totals 16 residues. Germline CDR1 reads SGHDT; CDR2 reads YYEEEE. The CDR3: CASSLVSGGDNSPLHF. The CDR3 DNA is TGTGCCAGCAGCTTGGTTTCAGGGGGTGATAATTCACCCCTCCACTTT.

Remarks on this clonotype: This may stem from a read error, because a much larger clone lies one nucleotide away. This chain connects TRBV10-2 to TRBJ1-3; weak D call: TRBD1 (5 bases). Germline CDR1 is WSHSY and CDR2 is SAAADI. The length of the CDR3 is 13 residues. The V end was cut by 6 bases, the J end by 2 bases, with 8 bases between. The DNA of the CDR3 is TGCGCCAGCAGACAGGACCCTGGAAACACCATATATTTT. Translating it yields CASRQDPGNTIYF.

The rearrangement links TRBV2 to TRBJ2-5, with 10 bases matching TRBD2. The assigned J gene may be wrong: the sequence end matches TRBJ2-1 better. This CDR3 has 19 amino acids. The germline CDR1 and CDR2 sequences are SNHLY and FYNNEI. CDR3 coding DNA: TGTGCCAGCAGGGACTACCTGGGGGTAGCGGGAGGAGCCTACAATGAGCAGTTCTTC. Its translation is CASRDYLGVAGGAYNEQFF.

This clonotype was picked up a small number of times. The chain uses TRBV6-6 and TRBJ1-5, with 9 bases matching TRBD1. V was pared by 6 bases and J by 5 bases, with 8 bases of the junction left unmatched. The CDR3 loop spans 15 amino acids. CDR1 MNHNY and CDR2 SVGAGI come from the germline V gene (reference sequence). The CDR3 sequence: CASSWDRVLDQPQHF. For the CDR3, the DNA is TGTGCCAGCAGCTGGGACAGGGTACTCGATCAGCCCCAGCATTTT.

The V call is TRBV19, the J call TRBJ2-2; D may correspond to TRBD1 or TRBD2 (6 bases each). The V and J ends lost 5 bases and 6 bases respectively, with 16 bases between them. Germline CDR1 and CDR2: LNHDA and SQIVND (reference sequence). CDR3 length equals 15 residues. Written as DNA, the CDR3 is TGTGCCAGTAGTCCCCCTAACAGGGACTCCGGGGAGCTGTTTTTT. Residues: CASSPPNRDSGELFF.

This clonotype occurred many times. The chain uses TRBV20-1 and TRBJ2-7, with D possibly matching TRBD1 (5 bases). CDR1 DFQATT and CDR2 SNEGSKA come from the germline V gene (reference sequence). Trimming cost V 3 bases and J 2 bases, with 14 bases left between them. The CDR3 loop spans 14 amino acids. The CDR3 spells CSARGGARPYEQYF. CDR3 sequence (DNA): TGCAGTGCTAGGGGTGGGGCCAGACCCTACGAGCAGTACTTC.

This clonotype was counted at least ten times. This rearrangement joins TRBV20-1 to TRBJ1-6, with TRBD1 as a possible D gene (5 bases). The CDR3 has 13 amino acids. V lost 3 bases to trimming and J lost 10 bases, with 13 bases between them. Germline loops: CDR1 DFQATT, CDR2 SNEGSKA (reference sequence). CDR3 amino acids: CSASQGVRSPLHF. The CDR3 coding sequence is TGCAGTGCTAGTCAAGGGGTCAGGTCACCCCTCCACTTT.

This clonotype came up a few times. The chain employs TRBV20-1 and TRBJ2-3; 8 bases are a match to TRBD2. Germline assignment: CDR1 DFQATT and CDR2 SNEGSKA (reference sequence). This CDR3 has 14 residues. The trim removed 8 bases at V and 4 bases at J, leaving 11 bases unmatched. This CDR3 is CSSPRGLGADTQYF. The CDR3 coding sequence is TGCAGTTCCCCGAGGGGACTAGGGGCAGATACGCAGTATTTT.

This clonotype has more than one count but fewer than ten. The chain's CDR3 is CASSQDSVNLLTEAFF. Here the CDR3 DNA reads TGCGCCAGCAGCCAAGATTCGGTTAACCTTCTGACTGAAGCTTTCTTT. V usage is TRBV4-1 and J usage is TRBJ1-1, with unresolved D. From germline, CDR1 is MGHRA and CDR2 YSYEKL. The length of the CDR3 is 16 residues. Trimming removed 0 bases at V and 5 bases at J, with 16 bases between.

With respect to this clonotype: Since a much larger clone is just one base distant, this may be a read error. J is TRBJ1-6 and V is TRBV4-3, with a weak D call TRBD1 (6 bases). Looked up from germline, CDR1 is LGHNA and CDR2 is YSLEER. Trimming cost V 8 bases and J 10 bases, with 21 bases left between them. The CDR3 consists of 15 residues. The CDR3 nucleotides are TGCGCCAGCGGCCGGGACATCACTCCCAACTCACCCCTCCACTTT. Translation gives CASGRDITPNSPLHF.

The chain combines TRBV30 with TRBJ2-6; D is unresolved. Germline CDR1 reads GTSNPN; CDR2 reads SVGIG (reference sequence). CDR3 length: 13 amino acids. Trimming took 2 bases from V and 0 from J, leaving 2 bases between them. The CDR3 sequence: CAWSFSGANVLTF. For the CDR3, the DNA is TGTGCCTGGAGTTTCTCTGGGGCCAACGTCCTGACTTTC.

This clonotype was recorded many times. The V gene is TRBV10-3, the J gene TRBJ1-3; D not certain. The CDR3 spans 12 residues. Germline V gene sequence: CDR1 ENHRY, CDR2 SYGVKD. Trimming removed 4 bases at V and 5 bases at J, with 6 bases between. The CDR3 DNA is TGTGCCATCAGTGTAGGGAGAAACACCATATATTTT. Translating it yields CAISVGRNTIYF.

A single count supports this clonotype. CDR3 coding DNA: TGTGCCAGCAGCCCCGGGCCACAGGAGAATTCACCCCTCCACTTT. It yields the protein CASSPGPQENSPLHF. The genes are TRBV7-3 and TRBJ1-6; the D gene is possibly TRBD1 (5 bases). CDR3 length: 15 residues. V was pared by 5 bases and J by 7 bases, with 15 bases between. The germline V gene encodes CDR1 SGHTA and CDR2 FQGTGA.

This clonotype was seen ten or more times. This chain uses TRBV12-3 or TRBV12-4 with TRBJ1-1, with no clear D. V shed 6 bases and J shed 6 bases, with 8 bases lying between them. This CDR3 comprises 11 residues. CDR3 bases: TGTGCCAGCAGACGTGTAGCTGAAGCTTTCTTT. Amino acid sequence: CASRRVAEAFF.

V gene TRBV15 combines with J gene TRBJ2-5, with 9 positions matching TRBD1. V gave up 3 bases and J gave up 4 bases; unmatched junction bases: 6. The CDR3 is 15 amino acids. From germline, CDR1 is LNHNV and CDR2 YYDKDF (reference sequence). The CDR3 DNA sequence: TGTGCCACCAGCAGCCCGGGACAGGGTGGAGAGACCCAGTACTTC. Protein sequence: CATSSPGQGGETQYF. Full variable domain (remainder filled in from reference TRBV15 and TRBJ2-5): DAMVIQNPRYQVTQFGKPVTLSCSQTLNHNVMYWYQQKSSQAPKLLFHYYDKDFNNEADTPDNFQSRRPNTSFCFLDIRSPGLGDTAMYLCATSSPGQGGETQYFGPGTRLLVL.

The chain couples TRBV15 to TRBJ1-1; D gene unclear. V lost 0 bases, J lost 8 bases, and 13 bases lay in between. Germline values: CDR1 LNHNV, CDR2 YYDKDF (reference sequence). The length of the CDR3 is 14 residues. CDR3 sequence: CATSRESGFREAFF. CDR3 nucleotide sequence: TGTGCCACCAGCAGAGAGTCAGGTTTCAGAGAAGCTTTCTTT.

Comments on this clonotype: Possible read error: a much larger clone is one base away. The chain couples TRBV10-3 to TRBJ1-2; D is unclear. The CDR3 consists of 13 residues. Germline assignment: CDR1 ENHRY and CDR2 SYGVKD. This CDR3 is CATSEDPNYGYTF. Written as DNA, the CDR3 is TGTGCCACCAGTGAGGACCCTAACTATGGCTACACCTTC.

V is TRBV18 and J is TRBJ1-1; no clear D gene. Trimming took 1 base from V and 8 from J, leaving 8 bases between them. The germline V gene has CDR1 KGHSH and CDR2 LQKENI. This CDR3 spans 12 amino acids. The CDR3 region is CASSPQDSEAFF. CDR3 sequence (DNA): TGTGCCAGCTCACCACAGGACTCGGAAGCTTTCTTT.

The chain has TRBV5-1 and TRBJ2-3; TRBD2 matches at 12 bases. Per germline, CDR1 SGHRS and CDR2 YFSETQ. This CDR3 spans 15 amino acids. The J segment lost 5 bases and the V segment lost 0 bases, leaving 1 base of the junction unmatched. The CDR3 protein is CASSLASGGGDTQYF. Written as DNA, the CDR3 is TGCGCCAGCAGCTTGGCTAGCGGGGGGGGAGATACGCAGTATTTT.

A single count supports this clonotype. This may be a read error, as it is one base from a much larger clone. J is TRBJ1-1 and V is TRBV19; TRBD1 might be the D (5 bases). This CDR3 contains 16 residues. Germline V CDR1 and CDR2: LNHDA, SQIVND (reference sequence). CDR3 in DNA: TGTGCCGGTAGTTCCAGCCCCCAGGGAGGGCGATCTGAAGCTTTCTTT. As protein: CAGSSSPQGGRSEAFF.

The sample holds many counts of this clonotype. Given the absence of the conserved phenylalanine or tryptophan at the CDR3 end, a read error is likely. No DNA is shown, since the ends of the CDR3 on it are uncertain; the CDR3 is the one TCRdb lists. This chain uses TRBV7-9 with TRBJ2-7; the table calls TRBD2, which could not be checked here. Both ends counted, the CDR3 spans 11 residues. Germline V lookup: CDR1 SEHNR, CDR2 FQNEAQ (reference sequence). CDR3 protein: CASSVGRLAVL.

This clonotype was found many times. The J gene is TRBJ2-7, the V gene TRBV24-1, with D perhaps given as TRBD1 or TRBD2 (5 bases each). Germline values: CDR1 KGHDR, CDR2 SFDVKD. The germline V and J ends were trimmed by 3 bases and 4 bases, with 12 bases remaining between them. This CDR3 is built from 14 residues. This CDR3 reads CATSDPGTGYEQYF. CDR3 in DNA: TGTGCCACCAGTGATCCCGGGACGGGTTACGAGCAGTACTTC.

This chain connects TRBV19 to TRBJ2-3; 8 nucleotides match TRBD1. Trimming removed 4 bases from V and 0 bases from J; junction bases left unmatched: 6. CDR3 size: 16 residues. The germline CDR1 and CDR2 sequences are LNHDA and SQIVND (reference sequence). This CDR3 is CASSTRTGYSTDTQYF. The CDR3 nucleotides read TGTGCCAGTAGTACCCGGACAGGGTATAGCACAGATACGCAGTATTTT.

Ten or more counts support this clonotype. The chain employs TRBV29-1 and TRBJ2-7; 9 bases map to TRBD1. V lost 7 bases and J lost 1; bases outside the gene matches: 11. Germline V gives CDR1 SQVTM, CDR2 ANQGSEA. This CDR3 contains 15 residues. CDR3 DNA sequence: TGCAGCGCCGAATCCGGGACAGGGTTGTCCTACGAGCAGTACTTC. Protein sequence: CSAESGTGLSYEQYF.